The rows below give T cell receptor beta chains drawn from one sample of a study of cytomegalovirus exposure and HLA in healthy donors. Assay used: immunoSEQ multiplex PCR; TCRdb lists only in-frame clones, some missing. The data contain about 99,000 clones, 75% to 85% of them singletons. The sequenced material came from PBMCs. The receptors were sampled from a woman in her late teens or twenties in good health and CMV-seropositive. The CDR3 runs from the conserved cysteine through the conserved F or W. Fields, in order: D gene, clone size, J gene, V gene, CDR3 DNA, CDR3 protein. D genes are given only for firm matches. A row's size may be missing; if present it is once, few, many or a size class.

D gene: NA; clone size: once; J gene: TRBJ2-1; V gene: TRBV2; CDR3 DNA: TGTGCCAGCAGTGAAGGGACTACCAATGAGCAGTTCTTC; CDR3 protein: CASSEGTTNEQFF
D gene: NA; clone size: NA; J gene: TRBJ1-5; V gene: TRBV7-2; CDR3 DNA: TGTGCCAGCAGCCCCACTATCGGATTCAATCAGCCCCAGCATTTT; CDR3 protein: CASSPTIGFNQPQHF
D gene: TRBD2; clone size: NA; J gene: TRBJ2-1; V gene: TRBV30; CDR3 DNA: TGTGCCTGGACCGGGGGGAATGAGCAGTTCTTC; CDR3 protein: CAWTGGNEQFF
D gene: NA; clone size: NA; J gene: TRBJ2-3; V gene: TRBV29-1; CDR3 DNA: TGCAGCGTTGCGCGTTTGGCAGATACGCAGTATTTT; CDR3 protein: CSVARLADTQYF
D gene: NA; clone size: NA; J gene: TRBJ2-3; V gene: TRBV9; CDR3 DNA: TGTGCCAGCAGCGTAGGCTCAGCGATTAGCACAGATACGCAGTATTTT; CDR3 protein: CASSVGSAISTDTQYF
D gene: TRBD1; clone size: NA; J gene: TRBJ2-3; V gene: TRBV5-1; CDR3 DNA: TGCGCCAGCAGCTGGACAGGGAGCACAGATACGCAGTATTTT; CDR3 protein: CASSWTGSTDTQYF
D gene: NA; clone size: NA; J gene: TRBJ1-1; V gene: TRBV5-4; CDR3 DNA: TGTGCCAGCAGCTTCAGGGACAAGAACACTGAAGCTTTCTTT; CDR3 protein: CASSFRDKNTEAFF
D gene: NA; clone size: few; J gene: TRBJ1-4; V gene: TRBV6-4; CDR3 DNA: TGTGCCAGCAGTGAGACCCACCCTACAGGGCTGGGGGAAAAACTGTTTTTT; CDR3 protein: CASSETHPTGLGEKLFF
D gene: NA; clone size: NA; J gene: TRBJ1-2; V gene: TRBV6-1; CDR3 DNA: TGTGCCAGCTACTATTCGGGGAAGATTAACTATGGCTACACCTTC; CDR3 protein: CASYYSGKINYGYTF
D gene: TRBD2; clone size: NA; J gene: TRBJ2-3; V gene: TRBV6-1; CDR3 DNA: TGTGCCAGCAGTGACGGACTAGCGGGGGGGCGTGGCACAGATACGCAGTATTTT; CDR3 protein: CASSDGLAGGRGTDTQYF
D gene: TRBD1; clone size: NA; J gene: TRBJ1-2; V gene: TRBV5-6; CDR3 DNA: TGTGCCAGCAGCCCTCTTCCCGGGACAGGGTTTTTCGTCCATGGCTACACCTTC; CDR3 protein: CASSPLPGTGFFVHGYTF
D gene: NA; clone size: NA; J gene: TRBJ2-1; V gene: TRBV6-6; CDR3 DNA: TGTGCCTTTCTGAGGTACAATGAGCAGTTCTTC; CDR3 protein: CAFLRYNEQFF
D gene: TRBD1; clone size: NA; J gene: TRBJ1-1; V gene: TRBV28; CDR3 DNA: TGTGCCAGCAGTTCGACAGGGTCCTTTGCCACTGAAGCTTTCTTT; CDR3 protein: CASSSTGSFATEAFF
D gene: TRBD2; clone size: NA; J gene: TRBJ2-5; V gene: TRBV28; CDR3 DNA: TGTGCCAGCAGTTTCCCCACTAGCGGGAGGGAGTACTTC; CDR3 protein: CASSFPTSGREYF
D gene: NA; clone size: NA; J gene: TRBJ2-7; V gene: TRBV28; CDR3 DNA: TGTGCCAGCAGTTTGGCTAGTGGGTCCTACGAGCAGTACTTC; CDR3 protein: CASSLASGSYEQYF
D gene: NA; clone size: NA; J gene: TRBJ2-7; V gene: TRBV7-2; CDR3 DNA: TGTGCCAGCAGCTTAGCGGTTGGGCCCTACGAGCAGTACTTC; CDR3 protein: CASSLAVGPYEQYF
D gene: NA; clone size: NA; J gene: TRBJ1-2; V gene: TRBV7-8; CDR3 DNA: TGTGCCAGCAGCTTGGAACAAGACACATTCTATGGCTACACCTTC; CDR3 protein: CASSLEQDTFYGYTF
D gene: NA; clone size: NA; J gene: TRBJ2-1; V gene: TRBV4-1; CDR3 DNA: TGCGCCAGCAGCCGGGCGATGGGTGAGCAGTTCTTC; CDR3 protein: CASSRAMGEQFF
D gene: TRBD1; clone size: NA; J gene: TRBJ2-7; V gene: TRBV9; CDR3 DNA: TGTGCCAGCAGCCCGCGGACAGGGGAGTACGAGCAGTACTTC; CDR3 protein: CASSPRTGEYEQYF
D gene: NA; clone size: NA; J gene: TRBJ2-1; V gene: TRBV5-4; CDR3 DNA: TGTGCCAGCAGCTTAGTGGGAGTAAGTAACGGTGAGCAGTTCTTC; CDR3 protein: CASSLVGVSNGEQFF
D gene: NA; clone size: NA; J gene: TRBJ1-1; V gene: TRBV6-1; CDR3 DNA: TGTGCCAGCAGTGGCCCCGACGGAACAGGGACGATGAACACTGAAGCTTTCTTT; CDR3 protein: CASSGPDGTGTMNTEAFF
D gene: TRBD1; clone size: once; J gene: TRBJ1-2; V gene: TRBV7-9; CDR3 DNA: TGTGCCAGCAGTTTACAGGGGGCGCCGGGCTACACCTTC; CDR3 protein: CASSLQGAPGYTF
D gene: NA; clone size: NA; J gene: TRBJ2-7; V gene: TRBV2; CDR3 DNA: TGTGCCAGCACCGAAAGGGGCATAAAGCTTGTGTACGAGCAGTACTTC; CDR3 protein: CASTERGIKLVYEQYF
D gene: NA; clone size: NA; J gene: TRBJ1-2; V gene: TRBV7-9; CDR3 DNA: TGTGCCAGCAGCTTAGCGCAGAGGGGCTACACCTTC; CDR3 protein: CASSLAQRGYTF